Shown below are 20 T cell receptor beta chains from a single sample sequenced in a study of regulatory T cells in long-lasting Graves disease. This sample's time point: persistent/refractory GD, antithyroid drugs over 5 years with positive TRAb. Extracted PBMC RNA gave rise to the TCR library. Investigators prepared the TCR beta libraries by applying iRepertoire HTBI primers and Arm-PCR of CDR3 regions. Each CDR3 protein is one row after TCRdb ran MiXCR on the multiplex PCR reads. The sample carries a few hundred thousand distinct CDR3 sequences, 22% recorded once. Sequences were derived from peripheral blood mononuclear cells (PBMCs), sampled when the disease was refractory, from a patient treated with antithyroid drugs. Receptors were obtained from a female donor with Graves disease.

This clonotype was seen ten or more times. The chain uses TRBV29-1 and TRBJ2-5; 7 bases agree with TRBD2. Germline loops: CDR1 SQVTM, CDR2 ANQGSEA. The ends lost 7 bases at V and 7 bases at J; junction bases unmatched: 9. The length of the CDR3 is 12 residues. The CDR3 sequence: CSAEGGLGTQYF. Written as DNA, the CDR3 is TGCAGCGCAGAGGGAGGGCTTGGGACCCAGTACTTC.

This clonotype was detected ten times or more. The rearrangement joins TRBV28 to TRBJ1-2; TRBD1 matches at 8 bases. Germline assignment: CDR1 MDHEN and CDR2 SYDVKM. V lost 7 bases, J lost 2 bases, and 6 bases stayed unmatched. The CDR3 runs 14 residues. The CDR3 DNA follows: TGTGCCAGCACTCCCGGACAGGGCAACTATGGCTACACCTTC. It translates to CASTPGQGNYGYTF.

Points on this clonotype: A single base separates this from a much larger clone, so it may be a read error. The V and J genes are TRBV3-1 and TRBJ1-2; TRBD1 aligns across 8 bases. This CDR3 region has 13 residues. Germline V CDR1 and CDR2: LGHDT, YNNKEL (reference sequence). DNA of the CDR3: TGTGCCGGCAGCCAAGAACAGGGGGATGGCTACACCTTC. This translates into CAGSQEQGDGYTF. The variable domain in full, completed from reference TRBV3-1 and TRBJ1-2, reads DTAVSQTPKYLVTQMGNDKSIKCEQNLGHDTMYWYKQDSKKFLKIMFSYNNKELIINETVPNRFSPKSPDKAHLNLHINSLELGDSAVYFCAGSQEQGDGYTFGSGTRLTVV.

The chain recombines TRBV14 with TRBJ2-7; D may be TRBD1 (6 bases). V lost 3 bases and J 2 bases, leaving 11 bases between the germline ends. The CDR3 length is 14 residues. Per germline, CDR1 SGHDN and CDR2 FVKESK. Here the CDR3 reads CASSQRQGTYEQYF. The CDR3 DNA follows: TGTGCCAGCAGCCAGAGGCAGGGGACCTACGAGCAGTACTTC.

The genes are TRBV4-1 and TRBJ1-6; D call uncertain. Trimming left V 4 bases short and J 11 bases short, with 18 bases between. Germline V gene data show CDR1 as MGHRA and CDR2 as YSYEKL. The CDR3 has 15 amino acids. CDR3 nucleotides: TGCGCCAGCAGCCCGACCGGGATCCATCTTCCACCCCTCCACTTT. Protein product: CASSPTGIHLPPLHF.

Turning to this clonotype: This sequence is one base from a far larger clone and is likely a read error. CDR3 sequence reads: CVSSLTTGRTPLHF. The CDR3 DNA reads as TGTGTCAGCAGTTTAACAACAGGTCGGACACCCCTCCACTTT. V and J are TRBV6-5 and TRBJ1-6, with D possibly TRBD1 on 5 matching bases. Germline V gives CDR1 MNHEY, CDR2 SVGAGI. The CDR3 extends over 14 amino acids.

A word on this clonotype: A much more abundant neighbour one base away suggests this may be a read error. The CDR3 here is CASSWARGRGRANSPLHF. The CDR3 region has the DNA TGTGCCAGCAGTTGGGCCCGAGGACGGGGGAGGGCGAATTCACCCCTCCACTTT. The V gene is TRBV28, the J gene TRBJ1-6; D perhaps matches TRBD1 (5 bases). The germline CDR1 and CDR2 sequences are MDHEN and SYDVKM. The length of the CDR3 is 18 residues. V was clipped by 4 bases and J by 7 bases, with 23 bases between them.

J is TRBJ2-2 and V is TRBV19; D may be TRBD1 (6 bases). Germline loops: CDR1 LNHDA, CDR2 SQIVND (reference sequence). The length of the CDR3 is 15 residues. V was clipped by 8 bases and J by 6 bases, with 19 bases between them. DNA of the CDR3: TGTGCCAGTGTAGGTGGCAGGGGAATCCCCGGGGAGCTGTTTTTT. The encoded protein is CASVGGRGIPGELFF.

This clonotype was counted at least ten times. The genes are TRBV20-1 and TRBJ2-1; 11 nucleotides line up with TRBD2. V shed 0 bases, J shed 7 bases, and the junction held 5 bases outside the gene matches. The CDR3 has 15 amino acids. From germline, CDR1 is DFQATT and CDR2 SNEGSKA (reference sequence). The CDR3 bases are TGCAGTGCTAGAGATGGGACTAGCGGCGTGAATGAGCAGTTCTTC. Encoded protein: CSARDGTSGVNEQFF.

Many counts were recorded for this clonotype. The V and J genes are TRBV2 and TRBJ1-5; D possibly corresponds to TRBD1 (5 bases). The V end lost 6 bases, the J end lost 4 bases, and 7 bases lay between the germline ends. This CDR3 has 12 amino acids. The germline V gene has CDR1 SNHLY and CDR2 FYNNEI. Written as DNA, the CDR3 is TGTGCCAGCAGGGAGGGGAATCAGCCCCAGCATTTT. Translating gives CASREGNQPQHF.

This clonotype was seen ten or more times. This chain connects TRBV12-3 or TRBV12-4 to TRBJ1-5; 7 bases map to TRBD1. After removal of 3 bases from V and 1 base from J, the junction contained 3 bases not matched to a gene. The CDR3 has 15 residues. The CDR3 bases are TGTGCCAGCAGTTTCCAGGGACAGAGCAATCAGCCCCAGCATTTT. Its translation is CASSFQGQSNQPQHF.

This clonotype has a count of ten or more. V and J are TRBV12-3 or TRBV12-4 and TRBJ1-4; unclear D gene. Deletions cut 0 bases from V and 8 bases from J, with 10 bases between. The length of the CDR3 is 14 residues. The CDR3 DNA sequence: TGTGCCAGCAGTTTAGCGTGGGGAAAAGAAAAACTGTTTTTT. Protein product: CASSLAWGKEKLFF.

This clonotype was recorded at least ten times. V usage is TRBV19 and J usage is TRBJ2-7; 7 bases are a match to TRBD1. The V gene end was trimmed by 9 bases and the J gene end by 2 bases; junction bases not matched to a gene: 10. Germline values: CDR1 LNHDA, CDR2 SQIVND (reference sequence). CDR3 size: 14 residues. The CDR3: CASSPRDRAYEQYF. The CDR3 nucleotides read TGTGCCAGCAGCCCCCGGGACAGAGCCTACGAGCAGTACTTC. Full variable domain (missing parts from reference TRBV19 and TRBJ2-7): DGGITQSPKYLFRKEGQNVTLSCEQNLNHDAMYWYRQDPGQGLRLIYYSQIVNDFQKGDIAEGYSVSREKKESFPLTVTSAQKNPTAFYLCASSPRDRAYEQYFGPGTRLTVT.

The CDR3 bases are TGTGCCAGCAGTTACTCGTGGGGGGGCCAGTCACAAGAGACCCAGTACTTC. Its protein product is CASSYSWGGQSQETQYF. The chain uses TRBV6-6 and TRBJ2-5, with D perhaps matching TRBD2 (7 bases). Germline values: CDR1 MNHNY, CDR2 SVGAGI (reference sequence). Between the trimmed V and J ends, which lost 0 bases and 2 bases, there was a span of 16 bases. The CDR3 runs 17 residues.

The rearrangement joins TRBV6-1 to TRBJ1-5; D is unresolved. With 8 bases removed from V and 2 bases from J, the gap between germline ends came to 10 bases. The CDR3 is 13 amino acids. Germline V gives CDR1 MNHNS, CDR2 SASEGT. CDR3 amino acids: CASHGSGNQPQHF. In DNA form, the CDR3 reads TGTGCCAGCCATGGGTCGGGCAATCAGCCCCAGCATTTT.

There are a few counts of this clonotype. J is TRBJ2-7 and V is TRBV10-3; 8 bases line up with TRBD2. The CDR3 totals 14 residues. The trim removed 5 bases at V and 3 bases at J, leaving 6 bases unmatched. Germline V gene sequence: CDR1 ENHRY, CDR2 SYGVKD. In DNA, the CDR3 is TGTGCCATCAGTAAGGGACTAGAAATCTACGAGCAGTACTTC. Translated: CAISKGLEIYEQYF.

This clonotype was observed a single time. Since no conserved phenylalanine or tryptophan closes the CDR3, a read error is the likely cause. The chain recombines TRBV30 with TRBJ1-1; D uncertain. This CDR3 has 11 amino acids. The V end was cut by 0 bases, the J end by 7 bases, with 6 bases between. Looked up from germline, CDR1 is GTSNPN and CDR2 is SVGIG (reference sequence). Written as DNA, the CDR3 is TGTGCCTGGAGTGTGAACCATGAAGCTTTCCTT. It translates to CAWSVNHEAFL.

J is TRBJ2-5 and V is TRBV6-1, with D possibly being TRBD1 or TRBD2 (5 bases each). The end of the DNA is better explained by TRBJ2-1, so the J call may be wrong. This CDR3 is built from 14 residues. Germline V gene lookup returns CDR1 MNHNS and CDR2 SASEGT. CDR3 bases: TGTGCCAGCAGTCCGCCCCTTTCGGGGCGAGAGCAGTTCTTC. This sequence encodes CASSPPLSGREQFF.

This clonotype was found a few times. This chain connects TRBV12-3 or TRBV12-4 to TRBJ2-1; the D gene is possibly TRBD1 (5 bases). V was shortened by 3 bases and J by 7 bases, with 13 bases between the two germline ends. This CDR3 region has 14 residues. CDR3 coding DNA: TGTGCCAGCAGTTTGCAGGGAAAATTAAATGAGCAGTTCTTC. It encodes CASSLQGKLNEQFF.

This clonotype appeared a few times. The rearrangement joins TRBV27 to TRBJ1-2, with a tentative D call TRBD1 (6 bases). The germline V gene has CDR1 MNHEY and CDR2 SMNVEV (reference sequence). V lost 3 bases, J lost 4 bases, and 24 bases lay in between. The CDR3 consists of 18 residues. The CDR3 nucleotides are TGTGCCAGCAGTTTTCAAAGACAGACTTCCTCAGGGGCCTATGGCTACACCTTC. Protein sequence: CASSFQRQTSSGAYGYTF.